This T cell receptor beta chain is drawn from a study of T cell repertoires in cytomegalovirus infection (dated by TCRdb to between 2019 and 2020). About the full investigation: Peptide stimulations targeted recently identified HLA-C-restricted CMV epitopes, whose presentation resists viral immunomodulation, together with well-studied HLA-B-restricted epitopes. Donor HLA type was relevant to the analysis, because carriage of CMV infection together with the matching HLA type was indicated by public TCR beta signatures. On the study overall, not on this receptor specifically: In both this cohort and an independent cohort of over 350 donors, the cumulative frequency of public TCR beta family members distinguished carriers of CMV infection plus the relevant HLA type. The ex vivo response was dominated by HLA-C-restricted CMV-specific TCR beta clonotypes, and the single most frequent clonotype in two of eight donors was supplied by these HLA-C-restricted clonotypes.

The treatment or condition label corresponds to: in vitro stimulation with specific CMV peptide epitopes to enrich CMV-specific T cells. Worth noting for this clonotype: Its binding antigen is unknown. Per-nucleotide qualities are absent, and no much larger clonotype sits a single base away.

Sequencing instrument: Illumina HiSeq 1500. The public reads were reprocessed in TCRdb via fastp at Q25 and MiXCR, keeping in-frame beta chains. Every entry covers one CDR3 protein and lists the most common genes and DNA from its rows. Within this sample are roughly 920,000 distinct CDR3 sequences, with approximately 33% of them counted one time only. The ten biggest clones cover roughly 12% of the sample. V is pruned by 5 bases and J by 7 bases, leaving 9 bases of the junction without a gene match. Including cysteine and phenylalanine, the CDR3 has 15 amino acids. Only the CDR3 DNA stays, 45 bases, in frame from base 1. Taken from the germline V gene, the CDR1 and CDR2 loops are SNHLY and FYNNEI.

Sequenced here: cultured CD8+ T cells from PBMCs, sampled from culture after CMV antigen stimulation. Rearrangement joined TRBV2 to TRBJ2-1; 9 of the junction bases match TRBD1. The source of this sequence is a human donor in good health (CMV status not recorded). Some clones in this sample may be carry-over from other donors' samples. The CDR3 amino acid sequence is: CASSPGTGMGNEQFF. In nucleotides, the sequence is TGTGCCAGCAGTCCCGGGACAGGGATGGGGAATGAGCAGTTCTTC.